The 3 T cell receptor beta chains below all came from one sample that was sequenced in a study of memory CD4+ T cells and cytomegalovirus serostatus. TCRdb's table, derived via immunoSEQ multiplex PCR, lists solely in-frame clones and lacks some. The repertoire holds 40,000 to 50,000 clones, with around 80% as singletons. The sort gate was single viable CD3+CD4+CD8-CD45RO+ cells for memory CD4+ T cells. Sequenced sample: memory CD4+ T cells from blood. The receptors were gathered from an adult in good health and CMV-seronegative.

This clone occurred once. The chain joins TRBV6-5 to TRBJ2-3; 8 nucleotides line up with TRBD2. The germline gives CDR1 MNHEY, CDR2 SVGAGI. This CDR3 is 14 amino acids long. The junction had 8 bases not matched to a gene; V was cut back by 2 bases and J by 10 bases. CDR3 protein: CASSYRTSSVAQYF. Written as DNA, the CDR3 is TGTGCCAGCAGTTACAGGACTAGCTCCGTGGCGCAGTATTTT.

This chain links TRBV10-3 with TRBJ2-2; D ambiguous. The length of the CDR3 is 15 residues. From germline, CDR1 is ENHRY and CDR2 SYGVKD. The ends were cut back, 3 bases at V and 3 bases at J, with 11 bases in the middle. The CDR3 is CAISDAVRDTGELFF. The DNA for the CDR3 is TGTGCCATCAGTGATGCGGTTAGGGACACCGGGGAGCTGTTTTTT.

The chain joins TRBV6-4 to TRBJ2-7, with 8 bases identical to TRBD1. The V and J ends lost 6 bases and 2 bases, in that order; junction bases with no gene match: 6. The germline V gene has CDR1 MRHNA and CDR2 SNTAGT. CDR3 length: 14 amino acids. The CDR3 sequence: CASSPTGEAYEQYF. The CDR3 nucleotides are TGTGCCAGCAGCCCGACAGGGGAGGCCTACGAGCAGTACTTC.